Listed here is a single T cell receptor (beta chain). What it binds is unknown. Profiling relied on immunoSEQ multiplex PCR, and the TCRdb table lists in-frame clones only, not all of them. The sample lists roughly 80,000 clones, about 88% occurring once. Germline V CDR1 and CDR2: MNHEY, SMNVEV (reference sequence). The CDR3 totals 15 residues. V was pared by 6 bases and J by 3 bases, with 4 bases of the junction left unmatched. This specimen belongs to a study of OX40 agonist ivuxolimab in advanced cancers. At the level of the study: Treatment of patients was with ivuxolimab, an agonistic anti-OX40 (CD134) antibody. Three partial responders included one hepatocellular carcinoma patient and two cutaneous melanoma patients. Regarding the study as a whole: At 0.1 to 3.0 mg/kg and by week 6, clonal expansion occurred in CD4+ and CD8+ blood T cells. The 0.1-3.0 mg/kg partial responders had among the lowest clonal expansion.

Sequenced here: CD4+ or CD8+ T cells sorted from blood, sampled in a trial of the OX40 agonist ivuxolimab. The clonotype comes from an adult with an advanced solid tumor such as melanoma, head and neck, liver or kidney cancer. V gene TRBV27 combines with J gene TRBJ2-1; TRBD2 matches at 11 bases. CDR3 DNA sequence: TGTGCCAGCAGCACCGGGACTAGCGGCTACAATGAGCAGTTCTTC. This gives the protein CASSTGTSGYNEQFF.